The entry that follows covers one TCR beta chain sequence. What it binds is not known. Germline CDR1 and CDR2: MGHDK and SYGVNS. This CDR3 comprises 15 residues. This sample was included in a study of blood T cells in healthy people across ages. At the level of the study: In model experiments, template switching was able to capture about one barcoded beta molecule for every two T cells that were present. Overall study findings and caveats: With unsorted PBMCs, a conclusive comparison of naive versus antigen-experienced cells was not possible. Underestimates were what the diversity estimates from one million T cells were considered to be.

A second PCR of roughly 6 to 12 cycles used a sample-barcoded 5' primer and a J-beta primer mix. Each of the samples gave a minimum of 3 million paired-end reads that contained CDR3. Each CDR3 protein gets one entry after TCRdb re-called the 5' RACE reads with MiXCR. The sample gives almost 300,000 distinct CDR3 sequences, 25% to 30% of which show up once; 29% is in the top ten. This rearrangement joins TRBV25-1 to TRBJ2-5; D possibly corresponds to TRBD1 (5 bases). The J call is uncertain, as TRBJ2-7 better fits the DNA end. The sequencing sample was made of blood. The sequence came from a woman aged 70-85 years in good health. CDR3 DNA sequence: TGTGCCAGCAGTGAATCCGCAGGGAACTCCTACGAGCAGTACTTC. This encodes CASSESAGNSYEQYF.